What follows are 3 T cell receptor beta chains derived from one specimen sequenced in a study of blood T cells in healthy people across ages. Through a sample-barcoded 5' primer and a J-beta primer mix, a second PCR was run for about 6 to 11 cycles. TCRdb redid the calling of the 5' RACE reads with MiXCR, one entry per CDR3 protein. This sample has 650,000 to 800,000 distinct CDR3 sequences, with around 42% found just once. Sequenced input: blood. The receptors stem from a man aged 60 to 75 in good health.

The rearrangement links TRBV7-2 to TRBJ2-3; 11 nucleotides align to TRBD2. The CDR3 spans 15 residues. Germline lookup yields CDR1 SGHTA and CDR2 FQGNSA. V was clipped by 6 bases and J by 5 bases; unmatched bases: 7. In DNA, the CDR3 is TGTGCCAGCAGACCTACTAGCGGGAGAGTAGATACGCAGTATTTT. Translation gives CASRPTSGRVDTQYF.

The chain carries TRBV20-1 and TRBJ1-1; TRBD1 is a possible D gene (5 bases). There are 14 residues in the CDR3. Germline V gene lookup returns CDR1 DFQATT and CDR2 SNEGSKA (reference sequence). V lost 5 bases, J lost 7 bases, and 20 bases lay in between. CDR3 nucleotides: TGCAGTGCTGGCCTCCTCCAGGGCACCAATGAAGCTTTCTTT. Translating gives CSAGLLQGTNEAFF.

The chain recombines TRBV30 with TRBJ1-2, with D perhaps matching TRBD1 (6 bases). Germline CDR1 GTSNPN, CDR2 SVGIG (reference sequence). Trimming cost V 0 bases and J 4 bases, with 12 bases left between them. This CDR3 spans 14 amino acids. The CDR3 spells CAWSVSVRGYGYTF. CDR3 sequence (DNA): TGTGCCTGGAGTGTTTCGGTCAGGGGCTATGGCTACACCTTC.